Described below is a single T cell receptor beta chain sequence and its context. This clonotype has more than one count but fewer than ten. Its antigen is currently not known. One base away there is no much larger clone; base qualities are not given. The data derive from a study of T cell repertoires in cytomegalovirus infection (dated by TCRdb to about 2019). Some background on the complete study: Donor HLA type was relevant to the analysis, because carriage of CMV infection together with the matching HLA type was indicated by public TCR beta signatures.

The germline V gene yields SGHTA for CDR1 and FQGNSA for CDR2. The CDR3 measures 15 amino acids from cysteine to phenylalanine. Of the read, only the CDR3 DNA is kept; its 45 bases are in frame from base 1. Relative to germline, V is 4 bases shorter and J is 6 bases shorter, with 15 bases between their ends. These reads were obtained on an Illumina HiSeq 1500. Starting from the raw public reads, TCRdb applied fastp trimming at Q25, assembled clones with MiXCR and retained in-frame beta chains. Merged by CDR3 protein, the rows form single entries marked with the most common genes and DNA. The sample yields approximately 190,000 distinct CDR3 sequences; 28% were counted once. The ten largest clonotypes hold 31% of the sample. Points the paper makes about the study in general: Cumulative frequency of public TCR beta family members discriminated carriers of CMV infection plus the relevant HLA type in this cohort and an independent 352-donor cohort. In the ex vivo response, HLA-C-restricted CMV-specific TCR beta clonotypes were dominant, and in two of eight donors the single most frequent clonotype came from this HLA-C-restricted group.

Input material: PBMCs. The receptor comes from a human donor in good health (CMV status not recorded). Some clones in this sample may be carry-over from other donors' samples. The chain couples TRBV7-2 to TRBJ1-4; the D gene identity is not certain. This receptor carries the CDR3 CASSYRSLGDEKLFF. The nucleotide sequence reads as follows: TGTGCCAGCAGCTATCGATCCCTCGGGGATGAAAAACTGTTTTTT.